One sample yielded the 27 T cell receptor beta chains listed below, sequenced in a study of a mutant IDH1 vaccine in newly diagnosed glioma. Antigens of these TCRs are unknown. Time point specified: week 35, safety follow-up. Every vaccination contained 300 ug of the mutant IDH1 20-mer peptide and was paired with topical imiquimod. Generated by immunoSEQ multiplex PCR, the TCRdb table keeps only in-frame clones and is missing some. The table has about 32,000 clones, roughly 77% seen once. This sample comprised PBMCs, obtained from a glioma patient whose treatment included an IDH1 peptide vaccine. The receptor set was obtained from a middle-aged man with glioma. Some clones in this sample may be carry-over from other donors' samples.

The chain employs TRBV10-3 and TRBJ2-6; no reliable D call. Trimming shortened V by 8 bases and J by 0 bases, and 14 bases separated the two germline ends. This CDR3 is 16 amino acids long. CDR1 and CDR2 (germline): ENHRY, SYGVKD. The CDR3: CAIPAKANSGANVLTF. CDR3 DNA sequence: TGTGCCATCCCCGCAAAGGCGAACTCTGGGGCCAACGTCCTGACTTTC.

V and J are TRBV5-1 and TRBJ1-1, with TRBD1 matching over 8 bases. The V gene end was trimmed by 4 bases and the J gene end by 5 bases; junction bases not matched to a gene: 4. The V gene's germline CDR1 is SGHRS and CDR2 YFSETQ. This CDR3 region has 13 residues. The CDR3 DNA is TGCGCCAGCAGCCTGACAGGGGTTACTGAAGCTTTCTTT. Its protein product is CASSLTGVTEAFF. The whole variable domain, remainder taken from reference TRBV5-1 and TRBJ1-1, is KAGVTQTPRYLIKTRGQQVTLSCSPISGHRSVSWYQQTPGQGLQFLFEYFSETQRNKGNFPGRFSGRQFSNSRSEMNVSTLELGDSALYLCASSLTGVTEAFFGQGTRLTVV.

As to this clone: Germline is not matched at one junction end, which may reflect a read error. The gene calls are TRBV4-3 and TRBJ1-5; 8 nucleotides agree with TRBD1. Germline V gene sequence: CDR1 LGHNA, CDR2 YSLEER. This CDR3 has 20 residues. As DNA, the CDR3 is TGCGCCAGCAGCGAAGAGCCGGCCGGACAGGGATCTATGAGCAATCAGCCCCAGCATTTT. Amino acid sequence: CASSEEPAGQGSMSNQPQHF.

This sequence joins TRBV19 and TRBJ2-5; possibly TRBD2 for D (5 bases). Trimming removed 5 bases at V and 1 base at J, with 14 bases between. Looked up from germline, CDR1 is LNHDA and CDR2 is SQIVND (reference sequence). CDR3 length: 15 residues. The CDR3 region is CASSVRRGSQETQYF. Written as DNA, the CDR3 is TGTGCCAGTAGTGTCCGACGGGGAAGCCAAGAGACCCAGTACTTC.

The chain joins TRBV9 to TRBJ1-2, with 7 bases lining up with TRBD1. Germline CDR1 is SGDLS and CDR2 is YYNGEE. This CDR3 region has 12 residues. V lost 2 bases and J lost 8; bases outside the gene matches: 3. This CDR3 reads CASSVYRGGYTF. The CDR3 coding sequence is TGTGCCAGCAGCGTCTACAGGGGAGGCTACACCTTC.

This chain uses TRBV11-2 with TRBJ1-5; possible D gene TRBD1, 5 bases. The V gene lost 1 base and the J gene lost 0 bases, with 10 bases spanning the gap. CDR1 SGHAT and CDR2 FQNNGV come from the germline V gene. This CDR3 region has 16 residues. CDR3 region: CASSLVSGDSNQPQHF. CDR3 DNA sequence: TGTGCCAGCAGCTTAGTATCGGGGGATAGCAATCAGCCCCAGCATTTT. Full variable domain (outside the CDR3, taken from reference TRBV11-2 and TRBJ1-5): EAGVAQSPRYKIIEKRQSVAFWCNPISGHATLYWYQQILGQGPKLLIQFQNNGVVDDSQLPKDRFSAERLKGVDSTLKIQPAKLEDSAVYLCASSLVSGDSNQPQHFGDGTRLSIL.

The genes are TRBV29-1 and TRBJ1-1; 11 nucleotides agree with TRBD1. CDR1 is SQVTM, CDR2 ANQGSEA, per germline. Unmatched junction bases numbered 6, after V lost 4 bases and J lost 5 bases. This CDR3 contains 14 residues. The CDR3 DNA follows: TGCAGCGTTGCCGGGACAGGGGGAAAAACTGAAGCTTTCTTT. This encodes CSVAGTGGKTEAFF.

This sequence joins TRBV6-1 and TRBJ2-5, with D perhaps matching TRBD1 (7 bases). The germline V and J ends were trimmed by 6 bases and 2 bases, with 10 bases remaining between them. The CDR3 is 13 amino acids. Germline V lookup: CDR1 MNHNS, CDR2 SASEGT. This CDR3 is CASRRDRQETQYF. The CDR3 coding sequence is TGTGCCAGCAGGCGGGACAGACAAGAGACCCAGTACTTC.

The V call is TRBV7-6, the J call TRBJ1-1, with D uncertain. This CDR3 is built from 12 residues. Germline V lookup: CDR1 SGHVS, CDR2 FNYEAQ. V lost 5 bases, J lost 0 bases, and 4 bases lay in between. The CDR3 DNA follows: TGTGCCAGCAGCATGCTGAACACTGAAGCTTTCTTT. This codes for CASSMLNTEAFF. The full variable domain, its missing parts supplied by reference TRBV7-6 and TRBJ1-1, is GAGVSQSPRYKVTKRGQDVALRCDPISGHVSLYWYRQALGQGPEFLTYFNYEAQQDKSGLPNDRFSAERPEGSISTLTIQRTEQRDSAMYRCASSMLNTEAFFGQGTRLTVV.

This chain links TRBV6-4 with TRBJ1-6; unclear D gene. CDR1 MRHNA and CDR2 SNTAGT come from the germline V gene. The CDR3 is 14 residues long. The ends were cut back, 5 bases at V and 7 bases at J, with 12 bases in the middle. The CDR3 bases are TGTGCCAGCAGTCCAAGCGACCGGAATTCACCCCTCCACTTT. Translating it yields CASSPSDRNSPLHF.

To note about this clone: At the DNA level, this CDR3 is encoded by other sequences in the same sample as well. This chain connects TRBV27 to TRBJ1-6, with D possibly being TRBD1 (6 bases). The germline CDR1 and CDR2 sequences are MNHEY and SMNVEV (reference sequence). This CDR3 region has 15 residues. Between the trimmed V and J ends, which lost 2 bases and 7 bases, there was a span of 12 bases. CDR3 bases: TGTGCCAGCAGTTTAAGGGGCCAGGGGAATTCACCCCTCCACTTT. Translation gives CASSLRGQGNSPLHF.

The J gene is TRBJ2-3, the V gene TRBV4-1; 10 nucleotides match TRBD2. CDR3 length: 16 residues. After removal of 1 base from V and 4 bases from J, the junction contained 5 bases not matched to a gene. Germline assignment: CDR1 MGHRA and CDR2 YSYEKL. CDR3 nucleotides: TGCGCCAGCAGCCAAGGATGGAGCGGGGGGGCAGATACGCAGTATTTT. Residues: CASSQGWSGGADTQYF.

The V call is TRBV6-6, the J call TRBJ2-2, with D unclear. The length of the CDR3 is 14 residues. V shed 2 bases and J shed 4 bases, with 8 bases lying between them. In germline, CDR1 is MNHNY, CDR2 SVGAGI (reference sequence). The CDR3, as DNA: TGTGCCAGCAGTTACAGGGTGGGCACCGGGGAGCTGTTTTTT. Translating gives CASSYRVGTGELFF.

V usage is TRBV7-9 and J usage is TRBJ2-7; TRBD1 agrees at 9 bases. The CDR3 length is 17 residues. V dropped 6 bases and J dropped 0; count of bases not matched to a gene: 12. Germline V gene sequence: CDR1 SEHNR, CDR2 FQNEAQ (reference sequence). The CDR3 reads CASRGQGAGLSSYEQYF. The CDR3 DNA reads TGTGCCAGCAGGGGACAGGGAGCGGGGCTGAGCTCCTACGAGCAGTACTTC.

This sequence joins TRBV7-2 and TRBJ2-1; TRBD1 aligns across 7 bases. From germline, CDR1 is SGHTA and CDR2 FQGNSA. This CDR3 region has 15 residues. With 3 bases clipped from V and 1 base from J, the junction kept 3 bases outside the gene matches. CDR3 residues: CASSFRQGSYNEQFF. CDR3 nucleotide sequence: TGTGCCAGCAGCTTTAGACAGGGTTCCTACAATGAGCAGTTCTTC. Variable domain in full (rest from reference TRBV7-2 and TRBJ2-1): GAGVSQSPSNKVTEKGKDVELRCDPISGHTALYWYRQSLGQGLEFLIYFQGNSAPDKSGLPSDRFSAERTGGSVSTLTIQRTQQEDSAVYLCASSFRQGSYNEQFFGPGTRLTVL.

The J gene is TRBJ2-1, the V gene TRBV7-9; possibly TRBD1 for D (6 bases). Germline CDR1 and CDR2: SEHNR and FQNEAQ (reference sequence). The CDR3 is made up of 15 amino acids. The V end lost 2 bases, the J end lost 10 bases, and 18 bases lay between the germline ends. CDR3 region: CASSLKGLRDTEQFF. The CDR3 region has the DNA TGTGCCAGCAGCTTAAAAGGCCTTAGGGACACGGAGCAGTTCTTC.

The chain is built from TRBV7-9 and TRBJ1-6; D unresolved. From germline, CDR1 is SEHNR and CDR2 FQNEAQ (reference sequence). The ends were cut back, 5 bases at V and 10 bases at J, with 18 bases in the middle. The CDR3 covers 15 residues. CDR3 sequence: CASSGTGPHGSPLHF. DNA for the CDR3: TGTGCCAGCAGCGGAACCGGGCCCCATGGGTCACCCCTCCACTTT.

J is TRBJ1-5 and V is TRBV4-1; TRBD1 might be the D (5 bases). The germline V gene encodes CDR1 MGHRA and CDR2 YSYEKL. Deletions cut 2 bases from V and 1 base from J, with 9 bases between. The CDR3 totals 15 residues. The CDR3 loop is CASSQQGLSNQPQHF. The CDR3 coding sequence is TGCGCCAGCAGCCAACAGGGACTGAGCAATCAGCCCCAGCATTTT.

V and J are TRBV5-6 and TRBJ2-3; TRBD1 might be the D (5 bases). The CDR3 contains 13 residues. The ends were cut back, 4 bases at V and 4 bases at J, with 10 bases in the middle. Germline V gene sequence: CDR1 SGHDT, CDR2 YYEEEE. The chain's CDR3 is CASSRGASDTQYF. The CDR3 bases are TGTGCCAGCAGCCGTGGGGCCTCAGATACGCAGTATTTT.

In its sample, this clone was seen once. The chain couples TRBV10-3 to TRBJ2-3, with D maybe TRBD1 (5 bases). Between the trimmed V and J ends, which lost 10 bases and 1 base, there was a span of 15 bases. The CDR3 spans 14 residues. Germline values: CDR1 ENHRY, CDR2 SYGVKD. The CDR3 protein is CASQDIRGTDTQYF. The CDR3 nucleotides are TGTGCCAGTCAGGACATCAGAGGCACAGATACGCAGTATTTT.

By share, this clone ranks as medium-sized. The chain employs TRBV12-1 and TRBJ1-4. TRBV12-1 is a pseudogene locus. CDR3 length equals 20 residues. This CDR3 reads CANLGTEGEGDTATNEKLFF. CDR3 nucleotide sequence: TGTGCCAACTTAGGGACAGAGGGGGAGGGAGACACTGCAACTAATGAAAAACTGTTTTTT.

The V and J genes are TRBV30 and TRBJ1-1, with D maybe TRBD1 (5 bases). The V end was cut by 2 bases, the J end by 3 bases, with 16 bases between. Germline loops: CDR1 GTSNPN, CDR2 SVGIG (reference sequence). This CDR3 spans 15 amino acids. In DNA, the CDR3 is TGTGCCTGGAGTCCTCATGCGGGGGGTTACACTGAAGCTTTCTTT. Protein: CAWSPHAGGYTEAFF. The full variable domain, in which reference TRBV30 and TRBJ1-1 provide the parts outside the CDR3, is SQTIHQWPATLVQPVGSPLSLECTVEGTSNPNLYWYRQAAGRGLQLLFYSVGIGQISSEVPQNLSASRPQDRQFILSSKKLLLSDSGFYLCAWSPHAGGYTEAFFGQGTRLTVV.

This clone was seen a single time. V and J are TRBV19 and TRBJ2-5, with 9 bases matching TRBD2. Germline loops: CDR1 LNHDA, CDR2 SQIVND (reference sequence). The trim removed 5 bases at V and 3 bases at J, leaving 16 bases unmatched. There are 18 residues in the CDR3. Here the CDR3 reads CASSSEGRLAESEETQYF. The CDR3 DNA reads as TGTGCCAGTAGTTCCGAGGGGAGACTAGCGGAGTCGGAAGAGACCCAGTACTTC.

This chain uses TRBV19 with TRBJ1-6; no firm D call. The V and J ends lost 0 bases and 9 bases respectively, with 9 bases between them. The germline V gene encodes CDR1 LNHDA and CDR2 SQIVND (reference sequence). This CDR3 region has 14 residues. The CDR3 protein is CASSIDLRSSPLHF. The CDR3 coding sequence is TGTGCCAGTAGTATAGATCTAAGGAGTTCACCCCTCCACTTT. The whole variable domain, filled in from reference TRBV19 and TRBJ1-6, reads DGGITQSPKYLFRKEGQNVTLSCEQNLNHDAMYWYRQDPGQGLRLIYYSQIVNDFQKGDIAEGYSVSREKKESFPLTVTSAQKNPTAFYLCASSIDLRSSPLHFGNGTRLTVT.

The CDR3 loop reads CASSLELAGLGNQPQHF. Written as DNA, the CDR3 is TGTGCCAGCAGCTTAGAGCTTGCGGGACTGGGCAATCAGCCCCAGCATTTT. This chain connects TRBV7-8 to TRBJ1-5; perhaps TRBD1 as D (5 bases). The ends were cut back, 1 base at V and 2 bases at J, with 15 bases in the middle. The CDR3 is made up of 17 amino acids. Per germline, CDR1 SGHVS and CDR2 FQNEAQ.

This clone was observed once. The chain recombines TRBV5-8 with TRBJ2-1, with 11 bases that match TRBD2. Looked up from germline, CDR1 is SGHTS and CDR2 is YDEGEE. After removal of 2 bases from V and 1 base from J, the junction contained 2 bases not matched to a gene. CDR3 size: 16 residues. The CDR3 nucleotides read TGTGCCAGCAGCTTACTAGCGGGGGCTTCCTACAATGAGCAGTTCTTC. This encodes CASSLLAGASYNEQFF.

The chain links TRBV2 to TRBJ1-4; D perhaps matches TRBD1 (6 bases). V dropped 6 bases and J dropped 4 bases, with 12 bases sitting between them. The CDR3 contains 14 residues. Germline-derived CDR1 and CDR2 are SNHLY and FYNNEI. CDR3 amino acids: CASSGDRLNEKLFF. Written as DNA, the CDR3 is TGTGCCAGCAGCGGTGACAGGCTTAATGAAAAACTGTTTTTT.